This entry lists 20 T cell receptor beta chains sequenced from one sample in a study of blood T cell repertoires in COVID-19. TCRdb's copy holds only in-frame clones and misses some; the assay was immunoSEQ multiplex PCR. The sample lists under 150,000 clones; around 79% were seen once. The material sequenced was PBMCs or T cells enriched from blood (not recorded which). The receptors originated from a woman aged 45-60 years who had recovered from COVID-19.

The chain links TRBV11-1 to TRBJ2-3; TRBD2 matches at 10 bases. The J segment lost 2 bases and the V segment lost 2 bases, leaving 1 base of the junction unmatched. The CDR3 extends over 15 amino acids. Per germline, CDR1 SGHAT and CDR2 FQDESV (reference sequence). CDR3: CASSLLAGVTDTQYF. CDR3 nucleotides: TGTGCCAGCAGCTTACTAGCGGGGGTCACAGATACGCAGTATTTT.

The CDR3 spells CASSRRLEETQYF. Here the CDR3 DNA reads TGTGCCAGCTCACGCCGACTAGAAGAGACCCAGTACTTC. The chain recombines TRBV18 with TRBJ2-5, with D possibly being TRBD2 (6 bases). This CDR3 is built from 13 residues. V gave up 4 bases and J gave up 3 bases, with 9 bases separating them. The germline gives CDR1 KGHSH, CDR2 LQKENI. The whole variable domain, filled in from reference TRBV18 and TRBJ2-5, reads NAGVMQNPRHLVRRRGQEARLRCSPMKGHSHVYWYRQLPEEGLKFMVYLQKENIIDESGMPKERFSAEFPKEGPSILRIQQVVRGDSAAYFCASSRRLEETQYFGPGTRLLVL.

V is TRBV27 and J is TRBJ1-6; no firm D call. This CDR3 region has 18 residues. Germline V CDR1 and CDR2: MNHEY, SMNVEV (reference sequence). V was cut by 7 bases and J by 1 base, with 20 bases left in between. The CDR3 loop is CASKKEVSAESYNSPLHF. CDR3 in DNA: TGTGCCAGCAAAAAGGAGGTGTCCGCGGAGTCCTATAATTCACCCCTCCACTTT.

This chain uses TRBV7-3 with TRBJ1-6; 9 bases are shared with TRBD1. CDR1 is SGHTA and CDR2 is FQGTGA in the germline V gene. After removal of 5 bases from V and 7 bases from J, the junction contained 6 bases not matched to a gene. This CDR3 has 15 residues. The CDR3 sequence: CASSKQGAENSPLHF. Written as DNA, the CDR3 is TGTGCCAGCAGCAAACAGGGGGCGGAAAATTCACCCCTCCACTTT.

This clone was recorded only once. The rearrangement uses TRBV19 and TRBJ1-4, with D unresolved. This CDR3 spans 17 amino acids. Trimming cost V 4 bases and J 10 bases, with 25 bases left between them. CDR1 is LNHDA, CDR2 SQIVND, per germline (reference sequence). The DNA for the CDR3 is TGTGCCAGTAGTAAACTCTCCTCCCAAGTTGGTAAAAGAAAACTGTTTTTT. Its translation is CASSKLSSQVGKRKLFF.

The V gene is TRBV28, the J gene TRBJ1-1; perhaps TRBD1 as D (6 bases). V lost 5 bases, J lost 1 base, and 14 bases lay in between. The CDR3 has 15 amino acids. CDR1 and CDR2 (germline): MDHEN, SYDVKM. The chain's CDR3 is CASSPGGAANTEAFF. The DNA for the CDR3 is TGTGCCAGCAGTCCGGGGGGGGCGGCGAACACTGAAGCTTTCTTT.

This clone came up a few times. The chain couples TRBV28 to TRBJ1-5; 9 bases are shared with TRBD1. The CDR3 runs 14 residues. Germline CDR1 and CDR2: MDHEN and SYDVKM. J gave up 3 bases and V 6 bases, and 3 bases lay outside the gene matches. CDR3 protein: CASRRDRDNQPQHF. The CDR3 DNA sequence: TGTGCCAGCAGACGGGACAGGGACAATCAGCCCCAGCATTTT.

The chain joins TRBV4-2 to TRBJ2-5, with a possible D match to TRBD2 (5 bases). The germline V gene has CDR1 LGHNA and CDR2 YNFKEQ. The CDR3 totals 15 residues. V was cut by 4 bases and J by 3 bases, with 15 bases left in between. CDR3 nucleotide sequence: TGTGCCAGCAGCCCCCAGGAGAGGGCCGAAGAGACCCAGTACTTC. It is translated as CASSPQERAEETQYF.

The V call is TRBV4-1, the J call TRBJ2-5; 8 nucleotides agree with TRBD2. Germline CDR1 is MGHRA and CDR2 is YSYEKL. With 4 bases clipped from V and 2 bases from J, the junction kept 6 bases outside the gene matches. CDR3 length equals 15 residues. The CDR3 bases are TGCGCCAGCAGCCCCCGGGGCGGGGGGCAAGAGACCCAGTACTTC. This gives the protein CASSPRGGGQETQYF.

The V call is TRBV7-8, the J call TRBJ2-1; 8 positions agree with TRBD2. Germline V lookup: CDR1 SGHVS, CDR2 FQNEAQ. The CDR3 consists of 17 residues. V lost 4 bases to trimming and J lost 7 bases; unmatched junction nucleotides: 15. The DNA for the CDR3 is TGTGCCAGCAGCTCCCGGGGCACCTCGGGACTAGTGAATGAGCAGTTCTTC. It encodes CASSSRGTSGLVNEQFF.

J is TRBJ2-3 and V is TRBV5-1; 8 nucleotides align to TRBD2. Germline values: CDR1 SGHRS, CDR2 YFSETQ. The CDR3 covers 16 residues. V shed 1 base, J shed 1 base, and the junction held 5 bases outside the gene matches. The CDR3 loop reads CASSLQAGGRTDTQYF. The CDR3 DNA reads as TGCGCCAGCAGCTTGCAGGCGGGAGGTCGCACAGATACGCAGTATTTT.

A few counts support this clone. This rearrangement joins TRBV2 to TRBJ2-2; 7 bases map to TRBD1. In germline, CDR1 is SNHLY, CDR2 FYNNEI. This CDR3 spans 15 amino acids. V lost 5 bases to trimming and J lost 5 bases; unmatched junction nucleotides: 8. CDR3 residues: CASSPTGIRTGELFF. The CDR3 nucleotides read TGTGCCAGCAGTCCGACAGGGATACGTACCGGGGAGCTGTTTTTT.

This rearrangement joins TRBV4-1 to TRBJ1-4; TRBD1 aligns across 7 bases. The CDR3 has 20 amino acids. V lost 0 bases to trimming and J lost 6 bases; unmatched junction nucleotides: 19. The germline CDR1 and CDR2 sequences are MGHRA and YSYEKL. The CDR3 DNA reads as TGCGCCAGCAGCCAAGAGTGGGGGCGGGACTGGGACAGCGAATATGAAAAACTGTTTTTT. Its protein product is CASSQEWGRDWDSEYEKLFF.

The chain uses TRBV27 and TRBJ2-7; D possibly corresponds to TRBD2 (6 bases). Looked up from germline, CDR1 is MNHEY and CDR2 is SMNVEV (reference sequence). The CDR3 extends over 13 amino acids. V shed 7 bases and J shed 0 bases, with 10 bases lying between them. The CDR3 nucleotides are TGTGCCAGCAATGGGGGGAGCTCCTACGAGCAGTACTTC. It specifies CASNGGSSYEQYF.

The chain is built from TRBV27 and TRBJ2-7; the D gene is possibly TRBD2 (5 bases). CDR3 length equals 15 residues. Trimming removed 2 bases at V and 0 bases at J, with 11 bases between. Per the germline V gene, CDR1 is MNHEY and CDR2 is SMNVEV (reference sequence). In DNA form, the CDR3 reads TGTGCCAGCAGTTTAAATAGCGCGAACTCCTACGAGCAGTACTTC. This sequence encodes CASSLNSANSYEQYF.

The V call is TRBV7-3, the J call TRBJ1-1, with D perhaps TRBD1 (5 bases). This CDR3 has 15 amino acids. V was pared by 1 base and J by 6 bases, with 15 bases between. The germline V gene encodes CDR1 SGHTA and CDR2 FQGTGA. As DNA, the CDR3 is TGTGCCAGCAGCTTAAGGGGCGGGGCAGCGCCTGAAGCTTTCTTT. This translates into CASSLRGGAAPEAFF.

The chain links TRBV9 to TRBJ1-1; 8 bases line up with TRBD1. Germline CDR1 and CDR2: SGDLS and YYNGEE. There are 14 residues in the CDR3. The V and J ends lost 3 bases and 1 base, in that order; junction bases with no gene match: 2. The DNA of the CDR3 is TGTGCCAGCAGCGCCAGGGGGCAGAACACTGAAGCTTTCTTT. This sequence encodes CASSARGQNTEAFF. Using reference TRBV9 and TRBJ1-1 for the parts outside the CDR3, the full variable domain is DSGVTQTPKHLITATGQRVTLRCSPRSGDLSVYWYQQSLDQGLQFLIQYYNGEERAKGNILERFSAQQFPDLHSELNLSSLELGDSALYFCASSARGQNTEAFFGQGTRLTVV.

The chain combines TRBV27 with TRBJ2-6, with D possibly TRBD2 on 5 matching bases. This CDR3 spans 17 amino acids. Germline loops: CDR1 MNHEY, CDR2 SMNVEV (reference sequence). V dropped 5 bases and J dropped 0 bases, with 14 bases sitting between them. As DNA, the CDR3 is TGTGCCAGCAGTCCCCCGGACGGGATCTCTGGGGCCAACGTCCTGACTTTC. Residues: CASSPPDGISGANVLTF.

This clone was recorded a few times. CDR3 sequence (DNA): TGTGCCAGCAGCTTATCTGCAGGGAATTCACCCCTCCACTTT. This encodes CASSLSAGNSPLHF. The chain employs TRBV7-3 and TRBJ1-6; maybe TRBD1 (5 bases). Trimming shortened V by 2 bases and J by 7 bases, and 9 bases separated the two germline ends. Germline CDR1 is SGHTA and CDR2 is FQGTGA. The CDR3 runs 14 residues. The entire variable domain, with the rest obtained from reference TRBV7-3 and TRBJ1-6, is as follows: GAGVSQTPSNKVTEKGKYVELRCDPISGHTALYWYRQSLGQGPEFLIYFQGTGAADDSGLPNDRFFAVRPEGSVSTLKIQRTERGDSAVYLCASSLSAGNSPLHFGNGTRLTVT.

V and J are TRBV11-2 and TRBJ1-1, with TRBD1 identical over 7 bases. V was clipped by 3 bases and J by 6 bases; unmatched bases: 7. The germline V gene encodes CDR1 SGHAT and CDR2 FQNNGV. CDR3 length: 14 amino acids. CDR3 sequence (DNA): TGTGCCAGCAGCTTCCAGGGACAGAGGGCTGAAGCTTTCTTT. The encoded protein is CASSFQGQRAEAFF. The variable domain in full, completed from reference TRBV11-2 and TRBJ1-1, reads EAGVAQSPRYKIIEKRQSVAFWCNPISGHATLYWYQQILGQGPKLLIQFQNNGVVDDSQLPKDRFSAERLKGVDSTLKIQPAKLEDSAVYLCASSFQGQRAEAFFGQGTRLTVV.